Listed below are T cell receptor beta chains from one sample, sequenced in a study of vaccination and CD4 T cells after COVID-19. These receptors have no known antigen. TCRdb re-derived calls from the PCR reads in MiXCR, one entry per CDR3 protein. The data show 9,000 to 15,000 distinct CDR3 sequences, 50% to 75% seen once. Specimen: CD4+ T cells from blood, cultured in vitro. The receptors stem from a human donor who had recovered from COVID-19. Both conserved end residues are part of each CDR3. The D gene is left open where the match is weak. Expanded clones are given a class, and other clones once, few, many or no size at all.

clone size: -
D gene: -
J gene: TRBJ1-1
V gene: TRBV18
CDR3 protein: CASSLGLGLAFF
CDR3 DNA: TGTGCCAGCTCTCTGGGGCTGGGACTAGCTTTCTTT

clone size: -
D gene: -
J gene: TRBJ2-2
V gene: TRBV20-1
CDR3 protein: CSASDPGHTGELFF
CDR3 DNA: TGCAGTGCTAGTGATCCGGGTCACACCGGGGAGCTGTTTTTT

clone size: -
D gene: TRBD2
J gene: TRBJ2-3
V gene: TRBV20-1
CDR3 protein: CSARESASGYTDTQYF
CDR3 DNA: TGCAGTGCTAGAGAGTCAGCTAGCGGGTACACAGATACGCAGTATTTT

clone size: once
D gene: TRBD1
J gene: TRBJ1-5
V gene: TRBV12-3/TRBV12-4
CDR3 protein: CASSLATGNSMVF
CDR3 DNA: TGTGCCAGCAGTTTAGCGACAGGGAACTCAATGGTTTTT

clone size: -
D gene: -
J gene: TRBJ2-3
V gene: TRBV5-1
CDR3 protein: CASSYTADTQYF
CDR3 DNA: TGCGCCAGCAGCTATACCGCAGATACGCAGTATTTT

clone size: -
D gene: -
J gene: TRBJ1-1
V gene: TRBV21-1
CDR3 protein: CATPRMRGMNTEAFF
CDR3 DNA: TGTGCCACTCCCCGAATGAGGGGGATGAACACTGAAGCTTTCTTT

clone size: -
D gene: -
J gene: TRBJ2-1
V gene: TRBV20-1
CDR3 protein: CSARDPAVVYNEQFF
CDR3 DNA: TGCAGTGCTAGAGATCCCGCCGTCGTCTACAATGAGCAGTTCTTC

clone size: few
D gene: TRBD1
J gene: TRBJ1-1
V gene: TRBV29-1
CDR3 protein: CSVAGRAGGADTEAFF
CDR3 DNA: TGCAGCGTTGCCGGTAGGGCAGGGGGCGCGGACACTGAAGCTTTCTTT

clone size: few
D gene: -
J gene: TRBJ1-3
V gene: TRBV15
CDR3 protein: CATSRDGTFGQGSSGNTIYF
CDR3 DNA: TGTGCCACCAGCAGAGATGGTACTTTTGGGCAGGGAAGCTCTGGAAACACCATATATTTT

clone size: -
D gene: -
J gene: TRBJ1-1
V gene: TRBV19
CDR3 protein: CASSPPPRGNAEAFF
CDR3 DNA: TGTGCCAGTAGTCCCCCCCCTCGGGGTAACGCTGAAGCTTTCTTT

clone size: few
D gene: TRBD1
J gene: TRBJ2-3
V gene: TRBV20-1
CDR3 protein: CSATQGAQQDTQYF
CDR3 DNA: TGCAGTGCTACCCAGGGGGCTCAGCAGGATACGCAGTATTTT

clone size: -
D gene: TRBD2
J gene: TRBJ2-1
V gene: TRBV5-1
CDR3 protein: CASSFGGTRGVYNEQFF
CDR3 DNA: TGCGCCAGCAGCTTTGGGGGGACTAGAGGGGTATACAATGAGCAGTTCTTC

clone size: few
D gene: -
J gene: TRBJ1-5
V gene: TRBV20-1
CDR3 protein: CSAADNGPQHF
CDR3 DNA: TGCAGTGCCGCGGATAACGGGCCCCAGCATTTT

clone size: -
D gene: -
J gene: TRBJ1-1
V gene: TRBV30
CDR3 protein: CAWSAGTGHRGTEAFF
CDR3 DNA: TGTGCCTGGAGCGCCGGTACAGGGCATAGGGGCACTGAAGCTTTCTTT

clone size: -
D gene: TRBD1
J gene: TRBJ2-7
V gene: TRBV10-3
CDR3 protein: CATEVRTGGDEQYF
CDR3 DNA: TGTGCCACTGAGGTTCGGACAGGGGGCGACGAGCAGTACTTC

clone size: few
D gene: TRBD1
J gene: TRBJ1-3
V gene: TRBV6-1
CDR3 protein: CASSTGTGNTIYF
CDR3 DNA: TGTGCCAGCTCGACAGGGACTGGAAACACCATATATTTT

clone size: -
D gene: -
J gene: TRBJ1-1
V gene: TRBV12-3/TRBV12-4
CDR3 protein: CASSRSTTNTEAFF
CDR3 DNA: TGTGCCAGCAGCCGTAGTACAACCAACACTGAAGCTTTCTTT

clone size: few
D gene: -
J gene: TRBJ1-2
V gene: TRBV10-3
CDR3 protein: CAISEIGNGYTF
CDR3 DNA: TGTGCCATCAGTGAGATCGGGAATGGCTACACCTTC

clone size: -
D gene: -
J gene: TRBJ1-3
V gene: TRBV6-1
CDR3 protein: CASRKQALSGNTIYF
CDR3 DNA: TGTGCCAGCAGGAAGCAAGCGCTCTCTGGAAACACCATATATTTT

clone size: -
D gene: -
J gene: TRBJ2-5
V gene: TRBV20-1
CDR3 protein: CSARDIGGERYQETQYF
CDR3 DNA: TGCAGTGCTAGAGATATAGGCGGGGAACGGTACCAAGAGACCCAGTACTTC

clone size: medium-sized
D gene: TRBD1
J gene: TRBJ2-5
V gene: TRBV15
CDR3 protein: CATSGPDRAETQYF
CDR3 DNA: TGTGCCACCAGCGGACCGGACAGGGCAGAGACCCAGTACTTC

clone size: few
D gene: -
J gene: TRBJ1-5
V gene: TRBV16
CDR3 protein: CASSRSGGVGNQPQHF
CDR3 DNA: TGTGCCAGCAGCCGCTCTGGTGGTGTGGGCAATCAGCCCCAGCATTTT

clone size: -
D gene: TRBD1
J gene: TRBJ1-3
V gene: TRBV6-1
CDR3 protein: CASSQGGASSGNTIYF
CDR3 DNA: TGTGCCAGCAGTCAGGGGGGGGCCTCCTCTGGAAACACCATATATTTT

clone size: once
D gene: -
J gene: TRBJ2-2
V gene: TRBV15
CDR3 protein: CATSRSTAETGELFF
CDR3 DNA: TGTGCCACCAGCAGATCAACCGCGGAGACCGGGGAGCTGTTTTTT

clone size: few
D gene: -
J gene: TRBJ1-2
V gene: TRBV6-5
CDR3 protein: CASSYSGELGGYTF
CDR3 DNA: TGTGCCAGCAGTTACTCGGGGGAATTGGGTGGCTACACCTTC

clone size: -
D gene: TRBD1
J gene: TRBJ1-6
V gene: TRBV7-2
CDR3 protein: CASSLRDRANSPLHF
CDR3 DNA: TGTGCCAGCAGCTTGAGGGACAGGGCAAATTCACCCCTCCACTTT